The clone carrying this T cell receptor beta chain was seen a few times. Trimming removed 8 bases from V and 2 bases from J; junction bases left unmatched: 8. Germline loops: CDR1 MDHEN, CDR2 SYDVKM. The CDR3 has 15 amino acids. This record belongs to a study of shared clonotypes between healthy human individuals. Sequencing used immunoSEQ multiplex PCR; TCRdb keeps in-frame clones, though not all of them. The sample shows hundreds of thousands of clones, 73% of them seen only once. V usage is TRBV28 and J usage is TRBJ1-5, with 8 nucleotides matching TRBD1. The specimen sequenced was memory CD4+ T cells sorted from blood. The subset: CD45RA-negative fraction. This clonotype was obtained from a woman aged 25 to 39 in good health. The DNA of the CDR3 is TGTGCCAGCCACGGCAGGGGGCCCGGCAATCAGCCCCAGCATTTT. Translating it yields CASHGRGPGNQPQHF. Variable domain in full (rest from reference TRBV28 and TRBJ1-5): DVKVTQSSRYLVKRTGEKVFLECVQDMDHENMFWYRQDPGLGLRLIYFSYDVKMKEKGDIPEGYSVSREKKERFSLILESASTNQTSMYLCASHGRGPGNQPQHFGDGTRLSIL.